This T cell receptor (beta chain) was retrieved from a study of blood T cell repertoires in COVID-19. The wider study: The origin of the acute and convalescent COVID-19 samples was the United States, Italy and Spain. The analysed material was cDNA or gDNA that came from T cells, B-cell-depleted T cells, or PBMCs.

The CDR3 sequence is 17 residues long. Germline CDR1 and CDR2: SGHVS and FNYEAQ. Trimming removed 1 base from V and 5 bases from J; junction bases left unmatched: 12. Original handling: Amplification with reference gene primers provided the estimates of nucleated cell counts. The repertoire was sequenced with immunoSEQ multiplex PCR; TCRdb's copy has only in-frame clones and lacks some. Clonal size and the V and J genes are those of that table, whereas D and trimming came from the DNA. The table shows 300,000 or so clones, with 89% occurring only once. Specimen: peripheral blood. The chain uses TRBV7-6 and TRBJ1-1; 8 bases agree with TRBD1. This sequence originates from a man younger than 30 who had recovered from COVID-19. In DNA form, the CDR3 reads TGTGCCAGCAGCTTAGGGGGGAGTGGACAGGGATTTACTGAAGCTTTCTTT. As protein: CASSLGGSGQGFTEAFF.